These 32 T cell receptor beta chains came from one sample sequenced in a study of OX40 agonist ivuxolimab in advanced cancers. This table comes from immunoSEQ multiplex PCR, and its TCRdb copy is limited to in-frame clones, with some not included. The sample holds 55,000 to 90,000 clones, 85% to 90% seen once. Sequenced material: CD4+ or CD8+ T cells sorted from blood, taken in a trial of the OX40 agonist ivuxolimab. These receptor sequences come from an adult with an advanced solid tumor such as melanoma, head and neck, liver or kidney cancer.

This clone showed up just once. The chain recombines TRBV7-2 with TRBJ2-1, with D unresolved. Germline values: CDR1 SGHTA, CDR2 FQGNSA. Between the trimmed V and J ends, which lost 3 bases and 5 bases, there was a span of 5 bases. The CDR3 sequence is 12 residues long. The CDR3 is CASSLTNNEQFF. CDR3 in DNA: TGTGCCAGCAGCTTGACCAACAATGAGCAGTTCTTC.

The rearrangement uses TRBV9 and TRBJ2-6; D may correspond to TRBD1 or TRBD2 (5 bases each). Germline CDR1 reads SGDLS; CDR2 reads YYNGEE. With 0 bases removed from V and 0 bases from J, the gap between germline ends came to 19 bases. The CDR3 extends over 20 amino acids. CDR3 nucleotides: TGTGCCAGCAGCGTAGCCTACCCCGGCAGGGACGCCTCTGGGGCCAACGTCCTGACTTTC. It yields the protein CASSVAYPGRDASGANVLTF.

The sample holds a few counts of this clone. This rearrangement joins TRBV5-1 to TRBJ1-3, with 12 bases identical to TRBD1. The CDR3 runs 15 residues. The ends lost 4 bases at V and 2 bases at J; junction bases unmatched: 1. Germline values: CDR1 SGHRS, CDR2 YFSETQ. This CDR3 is CASSRDRGPGNTIYF. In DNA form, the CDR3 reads TGCGCCAGCAGCCGGGACAGGGGGCCTGGAAACACCATATATTTT.

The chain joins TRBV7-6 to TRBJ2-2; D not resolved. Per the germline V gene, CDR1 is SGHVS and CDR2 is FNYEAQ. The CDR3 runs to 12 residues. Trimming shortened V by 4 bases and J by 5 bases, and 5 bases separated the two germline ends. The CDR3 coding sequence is TGTGCCAGCAGCTATCCTACCGGGGAGCTGTTTTTT. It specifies CASSYPTGELFF.

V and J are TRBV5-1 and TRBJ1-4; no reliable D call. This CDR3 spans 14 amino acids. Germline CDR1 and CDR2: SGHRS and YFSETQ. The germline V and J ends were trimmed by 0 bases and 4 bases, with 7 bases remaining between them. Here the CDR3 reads CASSLEGSNEKLFF. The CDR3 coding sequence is TGCGCCAGCAGCTTGGAGGGTAGTAATGAAAAACTGTTTTTT.

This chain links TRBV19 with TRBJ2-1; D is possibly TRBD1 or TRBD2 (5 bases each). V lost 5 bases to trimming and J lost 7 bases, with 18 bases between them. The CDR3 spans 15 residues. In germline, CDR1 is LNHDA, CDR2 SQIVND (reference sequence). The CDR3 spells CASSRNYGTTNEQFF. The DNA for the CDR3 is TGTGCCAGTAGTCGTAATTATGGGACGACAAATGAGCAGTTCTTC.

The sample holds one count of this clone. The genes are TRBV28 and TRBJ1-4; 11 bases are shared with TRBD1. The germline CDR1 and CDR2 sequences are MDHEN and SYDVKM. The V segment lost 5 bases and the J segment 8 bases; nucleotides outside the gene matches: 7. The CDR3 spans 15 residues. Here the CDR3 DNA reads TGTGCCAGCAGTAGCCGGGACAGGGGGGAAGAAAAACTGTTTTTT. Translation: CASSSRDRGEEKLFF.

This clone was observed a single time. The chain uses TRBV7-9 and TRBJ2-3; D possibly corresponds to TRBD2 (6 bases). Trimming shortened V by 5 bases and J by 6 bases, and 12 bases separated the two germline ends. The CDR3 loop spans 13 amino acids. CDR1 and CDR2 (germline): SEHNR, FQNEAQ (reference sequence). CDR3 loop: CASSPVRGDTQYF. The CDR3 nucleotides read TGTGCCAGCAGCCCGGTCCGGGGGGATACGCAGTATTTT.

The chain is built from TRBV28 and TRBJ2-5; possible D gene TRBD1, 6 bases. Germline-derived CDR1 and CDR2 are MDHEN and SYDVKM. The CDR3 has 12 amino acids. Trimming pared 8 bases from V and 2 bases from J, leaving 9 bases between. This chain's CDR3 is CASGQSQETQYF. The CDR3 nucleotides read TGTGCCAGCGGACAGTCACAAGAGACCCAGTACTTC.

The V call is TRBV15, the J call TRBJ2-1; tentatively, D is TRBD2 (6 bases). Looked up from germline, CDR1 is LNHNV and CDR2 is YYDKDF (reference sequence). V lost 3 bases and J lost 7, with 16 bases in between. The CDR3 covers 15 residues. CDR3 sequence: CATSRATGVENEQFF. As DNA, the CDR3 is TGTGCCACCAGCAGGGCAACGGGAGTCGAGAATGAGCAGTTCTTC. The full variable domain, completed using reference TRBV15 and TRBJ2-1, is DAMVIQNPRYQVTQFGKPVTLSCSQTLNHNVMYWYQQKSSQAPKLLFHYYDKDFNNEADTPDNFQSRRPNTSFCFLDIRSPGLGDTAMYLCATSRATGVENEQFFGPGTRLTVL.

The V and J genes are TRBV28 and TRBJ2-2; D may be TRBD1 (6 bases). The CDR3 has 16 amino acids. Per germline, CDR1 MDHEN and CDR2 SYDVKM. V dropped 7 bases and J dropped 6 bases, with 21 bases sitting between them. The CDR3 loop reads CASTKADRIAAGELFF. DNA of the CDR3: TGTGCCAGCACGAAGGCCGACAGGATTGCGGCCGGGGAGCTGTTTTTT.

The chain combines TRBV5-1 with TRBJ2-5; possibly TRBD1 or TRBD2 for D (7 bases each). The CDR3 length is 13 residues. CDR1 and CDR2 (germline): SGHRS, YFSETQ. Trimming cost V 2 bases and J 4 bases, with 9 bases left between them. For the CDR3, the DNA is TGCGCCAGCAGCTTCAGGGGGGGAGAGACCCAGTACTTC. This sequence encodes CASSFRGGETQYF.

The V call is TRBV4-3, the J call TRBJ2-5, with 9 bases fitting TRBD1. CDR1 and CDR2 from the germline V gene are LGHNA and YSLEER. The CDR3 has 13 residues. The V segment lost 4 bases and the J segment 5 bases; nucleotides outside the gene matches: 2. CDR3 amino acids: CASSPTGGETQYF. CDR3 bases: TGCGCCAGCAGCCCGACAGGGGGTGAGACCCAGTACTTC.

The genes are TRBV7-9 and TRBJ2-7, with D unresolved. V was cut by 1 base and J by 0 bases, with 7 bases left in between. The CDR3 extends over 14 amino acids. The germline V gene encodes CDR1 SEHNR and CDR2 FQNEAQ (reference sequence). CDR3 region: CASSLGRHSYEQYF. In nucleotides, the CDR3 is TGTGCCAGCAGCTTAGGCAGACACTCCTACGAGCAGTACTTC.

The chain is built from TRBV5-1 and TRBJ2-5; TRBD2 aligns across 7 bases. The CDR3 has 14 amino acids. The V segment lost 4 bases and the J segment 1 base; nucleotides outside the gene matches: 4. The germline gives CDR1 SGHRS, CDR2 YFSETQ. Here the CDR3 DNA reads TGCGCCAGCAGCGAAAGCGGGACCCAAGAGACCCAGTACTTC. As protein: CASSESGTQETQYF.

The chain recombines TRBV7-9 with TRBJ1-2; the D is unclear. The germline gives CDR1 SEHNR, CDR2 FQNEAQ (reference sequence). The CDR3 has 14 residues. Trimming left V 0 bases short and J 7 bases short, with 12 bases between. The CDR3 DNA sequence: TGTGCCAGCAGCTTAGCGGGGTTGGGCTCTGGCTACACCTTC. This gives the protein CASSLAGLGSGYTF.

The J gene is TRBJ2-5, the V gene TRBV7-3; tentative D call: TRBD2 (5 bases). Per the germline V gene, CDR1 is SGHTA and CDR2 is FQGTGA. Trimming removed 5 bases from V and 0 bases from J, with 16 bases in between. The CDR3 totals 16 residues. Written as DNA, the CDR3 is TGTGCCAGCAGCCCGGCGGGCTTACCGTACCAAGAGACCCAGTACTTC. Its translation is CASSPAGLPYQETQYF.

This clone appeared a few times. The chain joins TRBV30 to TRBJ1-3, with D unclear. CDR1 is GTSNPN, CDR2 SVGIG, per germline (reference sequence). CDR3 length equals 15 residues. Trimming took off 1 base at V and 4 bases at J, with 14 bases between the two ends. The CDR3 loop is CAWSAGWGSGNTIYF. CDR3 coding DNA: TGTGCCTGGAGTGCAGGCTGGGGATCAGGAAACACCATATATTTT.

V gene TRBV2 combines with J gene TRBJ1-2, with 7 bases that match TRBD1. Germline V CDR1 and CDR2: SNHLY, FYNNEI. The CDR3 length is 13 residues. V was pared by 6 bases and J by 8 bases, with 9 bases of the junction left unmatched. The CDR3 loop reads CASRPRQGRGYTF. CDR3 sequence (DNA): TGTGCCAGCAGACCAAGACAGGGACGCGGCTACACCTTC.

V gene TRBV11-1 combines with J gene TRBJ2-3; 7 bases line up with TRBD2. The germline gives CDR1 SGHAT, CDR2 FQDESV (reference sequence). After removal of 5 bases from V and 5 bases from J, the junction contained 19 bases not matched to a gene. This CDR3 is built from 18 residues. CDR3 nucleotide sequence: TGTGCCAGCAGCCTATCCTTTGGGGGAGGGCCATTAGAAGATACGCAGTATTTT. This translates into CASSLSFGGGPLEDTQYF.

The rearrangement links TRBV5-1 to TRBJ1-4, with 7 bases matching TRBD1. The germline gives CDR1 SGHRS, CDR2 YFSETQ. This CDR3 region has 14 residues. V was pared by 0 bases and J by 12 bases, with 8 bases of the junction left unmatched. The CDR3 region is CASSLGQGTLELFF. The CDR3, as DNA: TGCGCCAGCAGCTTGGGACAGGGTACGTTGGAACTGTTTTTT.

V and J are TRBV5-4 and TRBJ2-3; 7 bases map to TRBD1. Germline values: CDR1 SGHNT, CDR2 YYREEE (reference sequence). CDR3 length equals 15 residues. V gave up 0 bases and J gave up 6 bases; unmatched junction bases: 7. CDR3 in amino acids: CASSLAGTEGDTQYF. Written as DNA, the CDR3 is TGTGCCAGCAGCTTGGCCGGGACAGAAGGCGATACGCAGTATTTT.

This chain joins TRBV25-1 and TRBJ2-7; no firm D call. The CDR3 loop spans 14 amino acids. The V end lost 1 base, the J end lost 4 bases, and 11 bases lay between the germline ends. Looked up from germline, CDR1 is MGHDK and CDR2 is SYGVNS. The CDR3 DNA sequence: TGTGCCAGCAGTGAATCTCTTATGGGGTACGAGCAGTACTTC. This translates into CASSESLMGYEQYF.

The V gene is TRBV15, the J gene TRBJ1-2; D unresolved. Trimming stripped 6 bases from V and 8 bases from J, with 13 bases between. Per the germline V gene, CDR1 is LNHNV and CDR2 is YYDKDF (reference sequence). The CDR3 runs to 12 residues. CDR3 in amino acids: CATSQALGGYTF. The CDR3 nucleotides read TGTGCCACCAGTCAGGCCCTTGGCGGCTACACCTTC.

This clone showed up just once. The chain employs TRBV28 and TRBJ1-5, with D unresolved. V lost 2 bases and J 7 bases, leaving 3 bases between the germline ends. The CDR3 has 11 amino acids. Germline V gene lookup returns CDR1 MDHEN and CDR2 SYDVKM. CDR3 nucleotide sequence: TGTGCCAGCAGTTTAAGCCAGCCCCAGCATTTT. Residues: CASSLSQPQHF.

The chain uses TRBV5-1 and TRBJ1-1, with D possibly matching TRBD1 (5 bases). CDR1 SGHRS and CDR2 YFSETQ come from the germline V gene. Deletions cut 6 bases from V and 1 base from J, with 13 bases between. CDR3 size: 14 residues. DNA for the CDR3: TGCGCCAGCACAGAACAGGTGGGGAACACTGAAGCTTTCTTT. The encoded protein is CASTEQVGNTEAFF.

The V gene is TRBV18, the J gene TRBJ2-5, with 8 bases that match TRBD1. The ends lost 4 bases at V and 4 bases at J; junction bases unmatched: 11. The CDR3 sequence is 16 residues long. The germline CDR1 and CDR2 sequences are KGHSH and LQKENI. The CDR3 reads CASSLLTGAKGETQYF. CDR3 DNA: TGTGCCAGCTCACTCCTGACAGGGGCTAAGGGAGAGACCCAGTACTTC.

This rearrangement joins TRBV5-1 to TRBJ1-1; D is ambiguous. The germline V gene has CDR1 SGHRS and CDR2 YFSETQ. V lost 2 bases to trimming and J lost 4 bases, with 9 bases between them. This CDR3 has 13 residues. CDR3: CASSFGSGTEAFF. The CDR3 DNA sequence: TGCGCCAGCAGCTTTGGCAGCGGCACTGAAGCTTTCTTT.

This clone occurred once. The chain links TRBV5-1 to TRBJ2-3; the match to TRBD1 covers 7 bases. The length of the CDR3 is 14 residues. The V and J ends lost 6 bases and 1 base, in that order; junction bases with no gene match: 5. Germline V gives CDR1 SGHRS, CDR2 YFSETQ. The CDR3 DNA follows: TGCGCCAGCACAGGGGGTTTCGGCACAGATACGCAGTATTTT. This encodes CASTGGFGTDTQYF.

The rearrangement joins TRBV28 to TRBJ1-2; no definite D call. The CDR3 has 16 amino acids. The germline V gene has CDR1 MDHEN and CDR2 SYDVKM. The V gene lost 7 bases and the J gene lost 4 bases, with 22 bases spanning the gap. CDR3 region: CASTTPLTGEAYGYTF. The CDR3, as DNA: TGTGCCAGCACAACTCCCTTGACCGGGGAGGCCTATGGCTACACCTTC.

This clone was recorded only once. The CDR3 here is CSVVEGGQPQHF. CDR3 in DNA: TGCAGCGTTGTAGAGGGGGGCCAGCCCCAGCATTTT. V usage is TRBV29-1 and J usage is TRBJ1-5; TRBD1 might be the D (6 bases). Germline lookup yields CDR1 SQVTM and CDR2 ANQGSEA. This CDR3 contains 12 residues. The germline V and J ends were trimmed by 4 bases and 7 bases, with 11 bases remaining between them.

CDR3 DNA sequence: TGTGCCAGCAGCTTAGACAAGGGGAATGAGCAGTTCTTC. Encoded protein: CASSLDKGNEQFF. V usage is TRBV11-2 and J usage is TRBJ2-1; D possibly corresponds to TRBD1 (5 bases). V was trimmed by 0 bases and J by 7 bases, leaving 7 bases between them. From germline, CDR1 is SGHAT and CDR2 FQNNGV. This CDR3 has 13 residues.